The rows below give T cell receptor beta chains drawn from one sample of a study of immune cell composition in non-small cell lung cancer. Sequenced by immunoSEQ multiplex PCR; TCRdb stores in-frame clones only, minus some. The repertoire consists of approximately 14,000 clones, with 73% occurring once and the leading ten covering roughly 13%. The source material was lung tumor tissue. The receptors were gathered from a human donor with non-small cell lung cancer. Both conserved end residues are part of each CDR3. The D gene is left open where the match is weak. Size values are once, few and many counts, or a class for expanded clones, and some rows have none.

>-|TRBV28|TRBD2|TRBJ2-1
TGTGCCAGCAGTTCCCGACTAGCGCTCAATGAGCAGTTCTTC
CASSSRLALNEQFF
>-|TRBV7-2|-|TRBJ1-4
TGTGCCAGCAGCCCCCGACAGATTAATGAAAAACTGTTTTTT
CASSPRQINEKLFF
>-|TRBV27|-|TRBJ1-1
TGTGCCAGCAGTCCACAGCCCACAGGACCCACTGAAGCTTTCTTT
CASSPQPTGPTEAFF
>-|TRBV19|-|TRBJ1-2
TGTGCCAGTAGTATAGCTGGGGCTTCCAACTATGGCTACACCTTC
CASSIAGASNYGYTF
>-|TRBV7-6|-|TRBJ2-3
TGTGCCAGCAGCTTACGGGGGAGGGGGACGACAGATACGCAGTATTTT
CASSLRGRGTTDTQYF
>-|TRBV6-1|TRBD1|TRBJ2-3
TGTGCCAGCAGTGAAATGACAGGGCCCACAGATACGCAGTATTTT
CASSEMTGPTDTQYF
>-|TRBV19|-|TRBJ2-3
TGTGCCAGTAGAAAGAACGCCGGGGGGCTGGCAGATACGCAGTATTTT
CASRKNAGGLADTQYF
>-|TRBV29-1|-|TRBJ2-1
TGCAGCGTTGTTCGGGGTTTTTTCTACAATGAGCAGTTCTTC
CSVVRGFFYNEQFF
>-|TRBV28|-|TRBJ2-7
TGTGCCAGCAGTTCTTACTACGAGCAATACTTC
CASSSYYEQYF
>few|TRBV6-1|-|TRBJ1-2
TGTGCCAGCAGCCCCTTAGGAGGGGAAAACTATGGCTACACCTTC
CASSPLGGENYGYTF
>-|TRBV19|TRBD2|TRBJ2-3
TGTGCCAGTAGCTTCGCTAGCGGGGGGTTAACAGATACGCAGTATTTT
CASSFASGGLTDTQYF
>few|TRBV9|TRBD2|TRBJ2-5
TGTGCCAGCAGCGCCACACACGTCCTAGCGGGAGAAGAGACCCAGTACTTC
CASSATHVLAGEETQYF
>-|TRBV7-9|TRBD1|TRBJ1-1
TGTGCCAGCAGCTCGCAGGGGGCGCGGGGCACTGAAGCTTTCTTT
CASSSQGARGTEAFF
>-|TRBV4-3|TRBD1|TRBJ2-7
TGCGCCAGCAGCCATAGGACAGGGCACTACGAGCAGTACTTC
CASSHRTGHYEQYF
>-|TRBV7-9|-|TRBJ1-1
TGTGCCAGCAGCTTCCCCCGTACGGTCAATGAAGCTTTCTTT
CASSFPRTVNEAFF
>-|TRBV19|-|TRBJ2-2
TGTGCCAGTAGTATTTTAGCAGGGGCGAACACCGGGGAGCTGTTTTTT
CASSILAGANTGELFF
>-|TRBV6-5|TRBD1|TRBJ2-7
TGTGCCAGCAAAAGAGGACAGGGCCCCTACGAGCAGTACTTC
CASKRGQGPYEQYF
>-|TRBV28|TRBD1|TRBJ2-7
TGTGCCAGCAGTTTATACGGACAGGGAGGCGACGAGCAGTACTTC
CASSLYGQGGDEQYF
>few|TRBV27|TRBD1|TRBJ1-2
TGTGCCAGCAGTTTAGCCACAGGGGGCAACTATGGCTACACCTTC
CASSLATGGNYGYTF
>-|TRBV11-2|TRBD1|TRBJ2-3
TGTGCCAGCAGCCGGACAGGGGTTAGCACAGATACGCAGTATTTT
CASSRTGVSTDTQYF
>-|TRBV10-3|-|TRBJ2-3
TGTGCCATCAGTGATTCTAGAGACACAGATACGCAGTATTTT
CAISDSRDTDTQYF
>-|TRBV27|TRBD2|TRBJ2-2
TGTGCCAGCGGACGCGGGGGAGACACCGGGGAGCTGTTTTTT
CASGRGGDTGELFF